This record covers a single TCR beta chain. Its antigen is currently unknown. The data were produced by immunoSEQ multiplex PCR, yet TCRdb's version contains in-frame clones alone and is incomplete. The sample lists tens of thousands of clones; over 70% were seen once. Germline values: CDR1 SGHTA, CDR2 FQGNSA. V dropped 1 base and J dropped 0 bases, with 4 bases sitting between them. CDR3 length: 14 amino acids. This record comes from a study of T cells in localized non-small cell lung cancer. Points from the study as a whole: Uninvolved adjacent lung had more T cell clonality than any other tissue, topping tumor. Elevated circulating T cell density in blood was associated with longer overall survival.

The source of this sequence is a man aged 40 to 70 with stage II squamous cell lung carcinoma. V gene TRBV7-2 combines with J gene TRBJ2-4; D is unclear. This sample comprised PBMCs, obtained before any cancer treatment. The CDR3 DNA follows: TGTGCCAGCAGCTTAGGGGGAGCCAAAAACATTCAGTACTTC. Protein product: CASSLGGAKNIQYF.